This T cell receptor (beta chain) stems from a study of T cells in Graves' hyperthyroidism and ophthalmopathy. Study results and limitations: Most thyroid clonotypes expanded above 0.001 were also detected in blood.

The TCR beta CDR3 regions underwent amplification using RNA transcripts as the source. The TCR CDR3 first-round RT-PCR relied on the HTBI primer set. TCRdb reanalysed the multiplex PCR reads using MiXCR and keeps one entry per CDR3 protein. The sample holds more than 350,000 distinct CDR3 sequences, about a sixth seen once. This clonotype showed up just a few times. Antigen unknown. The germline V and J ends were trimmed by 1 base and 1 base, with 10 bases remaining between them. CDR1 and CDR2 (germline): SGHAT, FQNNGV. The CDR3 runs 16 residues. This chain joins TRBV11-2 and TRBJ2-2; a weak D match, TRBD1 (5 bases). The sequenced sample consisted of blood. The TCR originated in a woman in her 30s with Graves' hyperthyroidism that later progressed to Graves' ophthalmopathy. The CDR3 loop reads CASSLVWQGNTGELFF. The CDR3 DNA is TGTGCCAGCAGCTTAGTGTGGCAGGGGAACACCGGGGAGCTGTTTTTT.